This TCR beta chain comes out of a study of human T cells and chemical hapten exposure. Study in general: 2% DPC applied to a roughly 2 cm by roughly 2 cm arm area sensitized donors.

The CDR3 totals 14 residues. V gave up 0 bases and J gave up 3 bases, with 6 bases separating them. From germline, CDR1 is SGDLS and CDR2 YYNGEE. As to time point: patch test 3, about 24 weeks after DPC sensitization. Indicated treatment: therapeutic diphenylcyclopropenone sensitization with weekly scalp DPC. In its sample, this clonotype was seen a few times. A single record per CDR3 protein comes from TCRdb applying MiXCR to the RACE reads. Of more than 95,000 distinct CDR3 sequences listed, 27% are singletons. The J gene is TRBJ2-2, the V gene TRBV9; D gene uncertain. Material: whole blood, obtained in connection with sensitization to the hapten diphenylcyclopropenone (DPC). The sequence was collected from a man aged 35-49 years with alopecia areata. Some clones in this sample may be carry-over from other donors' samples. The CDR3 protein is CASSVAWDTGELFF. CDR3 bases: TGTGCCAGCAGCGTAGCTTGGGACACCGGGGAGCTGTTTTTT.